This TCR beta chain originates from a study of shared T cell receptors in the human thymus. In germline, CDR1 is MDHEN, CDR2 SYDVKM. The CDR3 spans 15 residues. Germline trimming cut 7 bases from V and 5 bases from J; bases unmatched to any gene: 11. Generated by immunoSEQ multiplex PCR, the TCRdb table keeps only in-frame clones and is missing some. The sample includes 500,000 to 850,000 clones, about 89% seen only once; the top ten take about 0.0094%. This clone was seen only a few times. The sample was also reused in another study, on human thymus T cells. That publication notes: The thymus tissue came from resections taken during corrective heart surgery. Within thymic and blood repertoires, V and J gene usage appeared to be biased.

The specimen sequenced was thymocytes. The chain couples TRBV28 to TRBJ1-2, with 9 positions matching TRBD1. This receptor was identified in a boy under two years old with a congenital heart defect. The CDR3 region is CASTTGTGGAYGYTF. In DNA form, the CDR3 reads TGTGCCAGCACCACTGGTACAGGGGGCGCTTATGGCTACACCTTC.